This entry lists 5 T cell receptor beta chains sequenced from one sample in a study of vaccination effects on CD4 cells after COVID-19. Once cultured for approximately eleven days, the cells underwent separation to obtain CD4+ T cells. Sequencing used immunoSEQ multiplex PCR; TCRdb keeps in-frame clones, though not all of them. Of tens of thousands of clones in the sample, around 76% are singletons; the top ten hold 10% to 15%. Antigens for these TCRs are unknown. The sample in question was CD4+ T cells from PBMCs cultured without peptide, obtained before COVID-19 vaccination. These receptors were taken from a human donor who had a prior SARS-CoV-2 infection.

The chain recombines TRBV11-2 with TRBJ2-7; D not certain. The CDR3 contains 14 residues. V gave up 2 bases and J gave up 2 bases, with 10 bases separating them. The germline CDR1 and CDR2 sequences are SGHAT and FQNNGV. CDR3: CASSLTLPTYEQYF. The CDR3 DNA follows: TGTGCCAGCAGCTTAACATTGCCTACCTACGAGCAGTACTTC.

The V call is TRBV14, the J call TRBJ2-3; 7 bases align to TRBD2. Germline CDR1 and CDR2: SGHDN and FVKESK. The CDR3 contains 15 residues. Trimming cost V 0 bases and J 7 bases; bases outside gene matches: 7. This chain's CDR3 is CASSQDRRGSHTQYF. The CDR3 DNA reads TGTGCCAGCAGCCAAGATAGGCGGGGGTCCCATACGCAGTATTTT.

The rearrangement links TRBV2 to TRBJ1-2; TRBD1 matches at 9 bases. Germline trimming cut 6 bases from V and 3 bases from J; bases unmatched to any gene: 8. CDR1 is SNHLY and CDR2 is FYNNEI in the germline V gene. The CDR3 is 15 amino acids. CDR3 region: CASSARTGVDYGYTF. The CDR3, as DNA: TGTGCCAGCAGCGCCCGGACAGGGGTAGACTATGGCTACACCTTC.

The chain uses TRBV3-1 (or the pseudogene TRBV3-2) and TRBJ1-1; possible D gene TRBD1, 5 bases. Trimming took off 4 bases at V and 1 base at J, with 7 bases between the two ends. CDR1 is LGHDT and CDR2 is YNNKEL in the germline V gene (reference sequence). This CDR3 spans 13 amino acids. The CDR3 nucleotides read TGTGCCAGCAGCCCTGGACAGAACACTGAAGCTTTCTTT. The encoded protein is CASSPGQNTEAFF.

The chain recombines TRBV7-2 with TRBJ2-5; TRBD2 aligns across 7 bases. Germline V lookup: CDR1 SGHTA, CDR2 FQGNSA. The CDR3 loop spans 16 amino acids. The V gene end was trimmed by 5 bases and the J gene end by 1 base; junction bases not matched to a gene: 10. The CDR3 DNA follows: TGTGCCAGCAGCCCTCTCTCTAGCGGCCCCCAAGAGACCCAGTACTTC. Its protein product is CASSPLSSGPQETQYF.